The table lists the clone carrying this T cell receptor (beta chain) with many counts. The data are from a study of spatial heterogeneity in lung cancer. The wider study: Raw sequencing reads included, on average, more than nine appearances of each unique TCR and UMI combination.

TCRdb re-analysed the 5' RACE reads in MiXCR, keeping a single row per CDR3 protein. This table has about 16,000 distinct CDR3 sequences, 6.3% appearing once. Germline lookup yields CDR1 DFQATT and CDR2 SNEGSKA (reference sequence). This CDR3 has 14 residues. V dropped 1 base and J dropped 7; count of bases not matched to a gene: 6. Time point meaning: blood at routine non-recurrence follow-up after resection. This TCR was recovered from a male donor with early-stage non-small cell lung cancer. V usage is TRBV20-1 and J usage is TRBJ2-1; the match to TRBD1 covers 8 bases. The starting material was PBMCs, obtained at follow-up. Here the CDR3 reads CSARAPGQENEQFF. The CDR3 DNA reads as TGCAGTGCTAGAGCTCCGGGACAGGAAAATGAGCAGTTCTTC.